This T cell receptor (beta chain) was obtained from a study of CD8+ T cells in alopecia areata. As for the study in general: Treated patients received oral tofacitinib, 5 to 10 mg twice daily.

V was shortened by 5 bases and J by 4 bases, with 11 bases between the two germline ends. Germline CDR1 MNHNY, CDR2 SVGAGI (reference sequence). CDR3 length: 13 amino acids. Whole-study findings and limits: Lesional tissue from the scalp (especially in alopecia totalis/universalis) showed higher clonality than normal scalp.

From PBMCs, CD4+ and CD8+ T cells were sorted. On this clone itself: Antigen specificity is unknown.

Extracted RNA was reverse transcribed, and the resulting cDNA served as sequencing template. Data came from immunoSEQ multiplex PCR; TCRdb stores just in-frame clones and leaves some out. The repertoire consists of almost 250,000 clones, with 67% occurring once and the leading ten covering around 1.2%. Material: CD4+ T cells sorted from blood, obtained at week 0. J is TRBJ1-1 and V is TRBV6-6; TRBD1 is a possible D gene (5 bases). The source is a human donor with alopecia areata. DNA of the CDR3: TGTGCCAGCAGTCACCTAACAGGCACTGAAGCTTTCTTT. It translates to CASSHLTGTEAFF.